Listed below are T cell receptor beta chains from one sample, sequenced in a study of synovial regulatory T cells in juvenile arthritis. Here immunoSEQ multiplex PCR was the method, and the copy in TCRdb shows in-frame clones only, minus some. The ten most abundant clones cover around 0.32% of a sample with about 10,000 clones. The sequencing sample was made of Treg cells from blood. These receptor sequences come from a donor aged 2-35 years with juvenile idiopathic arthritis. CDR3s include the opening cysteine and the closing phenylalanine or tryptophan. Rows may omit the clone size; those that give it use once, few, many or a size class.

cdr3_aa j_call v_call clone_size
CASRTGALLHNEQFF TRBJ2-1 TRBV6-1 -
CASMETGAYNEQFF TRBJ2-1 TRBV25-1 -
CASRKYEQYF TRBJ2-7 TRBV2 -
CASSQGPFNQPQHF TRBJ1-5 TRBV11-2 -
CASSLHGRNSPLHF TRBJ1-6 TRBV27 -
CASRRQANYGYTF TRBJ1-2 TRBV19 medium-sized
CAISESRVGSYGYTF TRBJ1-2 TRBV10-3 -
CSGGADTQYF TRBJ2-3 TRBV20-1 -
CASSEARRTSGSGEQYF TRBJ2-7 TRBV6-1 -
CASSPGTDTQYF TRBJ2-3 TRBV18 -
CASSLYGTLGYTF TRBJ1-2 TRBV5-6 -